This TCR beta chain was sequenced for a study of CD8 T cells in ankylosing spondylitis. Findings and limits, study-wide: One TCR beta motif, made up of 7 or 8 highly homologous variants, appeared characteristic of ankylosing spondylitis blood. Disease-linked clones reportedly showed significant enrichment in matched ankylosing spondylitis synovial fluid. Disease-associated clonotypes exhibited CD8+ identity and were relatively infrequent in peripheral blood.

The CDR3 length is 15 residues. V lost 8 bases, J lost 5 bases, and 11 bases stayed unmatched. Germline lookup yields CDR1 MNHEY and CDR2 SMNVEV (reference sequence). This clonotype showed up many times. Antigen unknown. TCRdb re-called the 5' RACE reads with MiXCR, one entry per CDR3 protein. The table includes 750,000 to 850,000 distinct CDR3 sequences, over 9.5% detected once. V and J are TRBV27 and TRBJ2-1; 8 positions match TRBD1. The TCR comes from a male donor with ankylosing spondylitis. The sample consisted of blood, either unsorted or a sorted T cell fraction (not recorded which). CDR3 nucleotide sequence: TGTGCCAGCTCTAGTCCAGGGGGCACGCACAATGAGCAGTTCTTC. As protein: CASSSPGGTHNEQFF.